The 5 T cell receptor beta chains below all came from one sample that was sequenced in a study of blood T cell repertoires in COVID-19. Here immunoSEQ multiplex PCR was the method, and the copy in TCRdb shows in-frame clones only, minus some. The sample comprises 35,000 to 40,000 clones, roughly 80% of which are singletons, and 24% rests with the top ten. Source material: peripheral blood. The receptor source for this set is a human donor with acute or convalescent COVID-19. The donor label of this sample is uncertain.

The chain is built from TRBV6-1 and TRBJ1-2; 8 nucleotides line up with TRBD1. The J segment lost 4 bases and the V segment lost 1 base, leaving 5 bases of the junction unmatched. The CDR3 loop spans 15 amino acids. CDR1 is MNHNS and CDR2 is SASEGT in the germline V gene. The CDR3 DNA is TGTGCCAGCAGTGAAGGACAGGGGTTCGGCTATGGCTACACCTTC. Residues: CASSEGQGFGYGYTF.

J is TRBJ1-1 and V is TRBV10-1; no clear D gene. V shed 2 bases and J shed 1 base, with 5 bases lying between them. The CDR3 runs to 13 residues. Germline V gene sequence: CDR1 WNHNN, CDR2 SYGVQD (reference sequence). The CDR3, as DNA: TGCGCCAGCAGTGAGGCGAAGAACACTGAAGCTTTCTTT. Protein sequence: CASSEAKNTEAFF.

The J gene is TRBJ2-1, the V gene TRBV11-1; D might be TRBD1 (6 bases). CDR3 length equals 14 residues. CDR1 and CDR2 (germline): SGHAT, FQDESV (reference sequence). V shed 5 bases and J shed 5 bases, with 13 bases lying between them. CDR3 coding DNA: TGTGCCAGCAGCCTTCTCAAGGGGGACAATGAGCAGTTCTTC. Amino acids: CASSLLKGDNEQFF.

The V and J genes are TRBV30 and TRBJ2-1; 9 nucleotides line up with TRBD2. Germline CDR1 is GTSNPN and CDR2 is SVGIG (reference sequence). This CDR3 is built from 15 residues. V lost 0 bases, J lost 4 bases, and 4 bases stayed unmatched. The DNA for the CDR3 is TGTGCCTGGAGTGTCCTAGCGGGGAAATACAATGAGCAGTTCTTC. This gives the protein CAWSVLAGKYNEQFF.

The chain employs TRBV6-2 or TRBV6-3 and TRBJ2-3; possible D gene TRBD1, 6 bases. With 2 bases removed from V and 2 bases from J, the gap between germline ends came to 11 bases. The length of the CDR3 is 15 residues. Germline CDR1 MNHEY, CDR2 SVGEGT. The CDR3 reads CASSYEDRITDTQYF. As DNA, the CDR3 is TGTGCCAGCAGTTACGAGGACAGAATCACAGATACGCAGTATTTT.